The TCR beta chain under discussion was sequenced for a study of shared clonotypes between healthy human individuals (TCRdb year 2020). Notes on the research overall: The cohort comprised a couple of women and three men aged 18 to 49 years. For each donor, three plates each were used for CD4 naive and CD4 memory, two plates were used for CD8 naive, and one plate was used for CD8 memory. To increase sequencing depth and limit assay-specific biases, different laboratories used diverse techniques to prepare libraries and sequence TCR repertoires. The study deeply sequenced blood TCR repertoires of about 5 healthy adults to estimate repertoire size and the extent of clonotype sharing between individuals. Per donor, leukapheresis produced somewhere between about 0.94 and 10 billion PBMCs.

The CDR3 runs 13 amino acids, cysteine and phenylalanine included. Only CDR3 DNA remains: 39 bases, in frame from the first base. Cut back by 4 bases and 3 bases, the V and J ends lie 7 bases apart. CDR1 and CDR2 are drawn from the germline V gene: SGHDT, YYEEEE. The study at large found these results: Incomplete sequencing was indicated by rarefaction of sorted-subset datasets, despite the large sequencing depth. Larger estimated clonotype richness was generally found for naive subsets than for memory subsets. When several donors were compared, the shared fraction of clonotypes was about 5.4% for naive CD4, 3.5% to 4% for naive CD8, 2% to 2.5% for memory CD4, and 0.4% for memory CD8. Because the study included only a small number of donors, the genetic and exposure-history diversity represented was limited. Compared with non-shared clonotypes, the clonotypes found in all four sorted-subset donors had higher generation probabilities. Based on pairwise subsampling, the degree of clonotype sharing among donors was expected to be affected by sequencing depth. Sampling was restricted to blood, and TCR repertoires in tissues likely differ from the TCR repertoires found in blood.

The donors were healthy, HIV-negative adults with no recently reported acute infections or vaccinations. All donors were Caucasian adults living in Nashville, Tennessee, USA. Magnetic negative selection was used to enrich CD4+ T cells, after which naive cells were positively selected on CD45RA and the negative fraction became the memory subset. Blood was collected by leukapheresis, and PBMCs were isolated by Ficoll-Histopaque density gradient centrifugation and then cryopreserved in liquid nitrogen vapor phase. Analytical flow cytometry was used to check the purity and quantity of every magnetically sorted T cell population. Genomic DNA was isolated from each sorted fraction and quantified by UV absorbance on a Nanodrop 2000c. Notes on this clone: The antigen it recognizes is unknown. The input lacks base qualities; no much larger clone sits a single base away. Other DNA sequences in the sample encode the same CDR3.

Using the deep immunoSEQ assay, TCR CDR3 regions were amplified from genomic DNA by multiplex PCR. For each cell subset, the extracted genomic DNA was distributed evenly across all wells of several immunoSEQ 96-well plates, and each plate served as one replicate. For sorted subsets, about 200 ng genomic DNA, equal to tens of thousands of T cell genomes, was loaded into each replicate PCR. The purified libraries were quantified using a Qubit 3.0 fluorometer, sized with a Bioanalyzer 2100, and then quantified again using the KAPA Library Quantification kit. Every immunoSEQ 96-well plate was sequenced on a separate single-read 150-cycle Illumina NextSeq 550 flow cell. Under the source paper's analysis protocol: The immunoSEQ output contained only junctional sequences without quality scores, so filtering could not match that applied to full-length reads. Sequences were annotated with PyIR, a Python wrapper for IgBLAST v1.9, using IMGT germline references to assign V/J genes and CDR3. Reads were filtered out if the reads had weak V/J assignments (E-value above 1e-6), no CDR3, stop codons, out-of-frame junctions, or ambiguous translated residues. V3J clonotypes were defined by identical inferred V gene, J gene, and CDR3 amino acid sequence. To compute the percentage overlap between repertoires, the number of shared unique clonotypes was divided by the size of the smaller repertoire. Repertoire richness was assessed with RTK rarefaction, the Chao1 estimator, and Recon v2.1 estimates of unobserved clonotypes. For all TCRbeta clonotypes obtained by the gDNA method from four donors, generation probabilities were computed with OLGA. TCRdb took over this immuneACCESS table, retaining in-frame rearrangements with V and J assigned. Such tables are incomplete; in checked studies, under half of the missing clones stem from an unresolved V gene, and the remainder is unexplained. The V and J calls and clone size come from that table; D and trimming were worked out from the DNA. The sample includes 1,500,000 or so clones, with around 97% observed a single time. The top ten hold approximately 1.1% of the sample.

The rearranged chain carries TRBV5-6 and TRBJ2-2; too little of a D gene remains to name it. What was sequenced was naive CD4+ T cells sorted from blood. This specimen's cell subset or site label, per the study, means: CD45RA+ positively selected. This sequence originates from a man under 40 in good health. This receptor has the CDR3 CASSLVYTGELFF. The DNA sequence is as follows: TGTGCCAGCAGCCTGGTATACACCGGGGAGCTGTTTTTT.